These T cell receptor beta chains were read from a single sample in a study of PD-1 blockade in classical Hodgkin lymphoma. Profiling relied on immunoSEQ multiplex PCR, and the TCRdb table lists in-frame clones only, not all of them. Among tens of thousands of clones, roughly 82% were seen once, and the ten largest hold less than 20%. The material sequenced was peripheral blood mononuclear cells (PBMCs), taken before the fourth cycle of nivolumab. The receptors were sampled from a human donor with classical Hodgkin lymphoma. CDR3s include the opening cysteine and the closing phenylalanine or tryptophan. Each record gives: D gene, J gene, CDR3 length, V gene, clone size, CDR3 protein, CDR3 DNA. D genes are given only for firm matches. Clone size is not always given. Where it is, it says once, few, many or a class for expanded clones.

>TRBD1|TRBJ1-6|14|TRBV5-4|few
CASSLGQGHSPLHF
TGTGCCAGCAGCCTAGGACAGGGGCACTCACCCCTCCACTTT
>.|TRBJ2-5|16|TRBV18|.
CASSTTGISTGEGQYF
TGTGCCAGCTCAACCACAGGGATCTCCACGGGTGAGGGCCAGTACTTC
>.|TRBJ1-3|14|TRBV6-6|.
CASSYTASGNTIYF
TGTGCCAGCAGTTACACCGCTTCGGGAAACACCATATATTTT
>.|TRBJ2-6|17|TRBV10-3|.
CAIPASPQASGANVLTF
TGTGCCATCCCAGCCTCCCCTCAGGCCTCTGGGGCCAACGTCCTGACTTTC
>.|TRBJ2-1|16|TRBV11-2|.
CASSPGELDYYNEQFF
TGTGCCAGCAGCCCCGGGGAGCTCGACTACTACAATGAGCAGTTCTTC
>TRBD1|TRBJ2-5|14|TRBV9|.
CASSGQGAVGTQYF
TGTGCCAGCAGTGGCCAGGGGGCCGTAGGGACCCAGTACTTC
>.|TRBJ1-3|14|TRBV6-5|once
CASSVQPSGNTIYF
TGTGCCAGCAGTGTCCAGCCCTCTGGAAACACCATATATTTT
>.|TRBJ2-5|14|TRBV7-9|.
CASSLFRARETQYF
TGTGCCAGCAGCTTATTTCGGGCGCGAGAGACCCAGTACTTC
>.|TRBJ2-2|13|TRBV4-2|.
CASSQEALGELFF
TGTGCCAGCAGCCAAGAGGCGCTGGGGGAGCTGTTTTTT
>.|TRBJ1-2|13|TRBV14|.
CASSQGVGYGYTF
TGTGCCAGCAGCCAAGGAGTAGGCTATGGCTACACCTTC
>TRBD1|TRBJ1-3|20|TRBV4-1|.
CASSQASGTGALLSGNTIYF
TGCGCCAGCAGCCAAGCGTCAGGGACAGGGGCTCTCCTCTCTGGAAACACCATATATTTT
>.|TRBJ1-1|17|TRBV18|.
CASSPRRDASMNTEAFF
TGTGCCAGCTCACCACGCCGGGACGCCAGCATGAACACTGAAGCTTTCTTT
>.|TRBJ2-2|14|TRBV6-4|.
CASSDSRDTGELFF
TGTGCCAGCAGTGACTCGCGGGACACCGGGGAGCTGTTTTTT
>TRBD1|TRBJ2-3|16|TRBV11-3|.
CASSQRQGSSTDTQYF
TGTGCCAGCAGCCAGAGACAGGGTTCTAGCACAGATACGCAGTATTTT
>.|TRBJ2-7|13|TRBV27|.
CASSFGRTYEQYF
TGTGCCAGCAGTTTCGGCAGGACCTACGAGCAGTACTTC
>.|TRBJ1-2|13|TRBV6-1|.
CASSARLAYGYTF
TGTGCCAGCAGCGCTAGGCTGGCCTATGGCTACACCTTC
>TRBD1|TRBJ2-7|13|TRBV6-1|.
CASPGTGTYEQYF
TGTGCCAGCCCCGGGACAGGGACCTACGAGCAGTACTTC
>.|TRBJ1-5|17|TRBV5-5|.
CASSFGPRIYSNQPQHF
TGTGCCAGCAGCTTTGGACCCCGAATATATAGCAATCAGCCCCAGCATTTT
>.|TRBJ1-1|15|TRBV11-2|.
CASSLARSINTEAFF
TGTGCCAGCAGCTTAGCGCGTTCCATCAACACTGAAGCTTTCTTT
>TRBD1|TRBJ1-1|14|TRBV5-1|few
CASRGQGGTTEAFF
TGCGCCAGCAGGGGACAGGGGGGGACCACTGAAGCTTTCTTT
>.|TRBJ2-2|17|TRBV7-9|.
CASSPRIGAESTGELFF
TGTGCCAGCAGTCCCCGGATCGGGGCGGAGAGCACCGGGGAGCTGTTTTTT
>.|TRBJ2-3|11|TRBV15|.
CATSPGDTQYF
TGTGCCACCAGCCCGGGTGATACGCAGTATTTT
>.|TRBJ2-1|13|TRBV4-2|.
CASSQDQFNEQFF
TGTGCCAGCAGCCAAGACCAGTTCAATGAGCAGTTCTTC
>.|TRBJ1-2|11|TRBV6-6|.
CASRDSYGYTF
TGTGCCAGCAGAGACAGCTATGGCTACACCTTC
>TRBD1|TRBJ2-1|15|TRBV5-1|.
CASSRTGDADNEQFF
TGCGCCAGCAGCCGCACAGGGGACGCGGACAATGAGCAGTTCTTC
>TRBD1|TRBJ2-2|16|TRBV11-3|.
CASSFVRQGYTGELFF
TGTGCCAGCAGCTTTGTGCGACAGGGGTACACCGGGGAGCTGTTTTTT
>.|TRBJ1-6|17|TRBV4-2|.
CASSQEAPGAGDSPLHF
TGTGCCAGCAGCCAGGAAGCCCCCGGCGCGGGAGATTCACCCCTCCACTTT
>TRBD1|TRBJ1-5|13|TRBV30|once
CAWEEQGNQPQHF
TGTGCCTGGGAGGAACAGGGGAATCAGCCCCAGCATTTT
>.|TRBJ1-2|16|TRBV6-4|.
CASSDGGQGLGYGYTF
TGTGCCAGCAGTGACGGTGGCCAGGGATTGGGCTATGGCTACACCTTC
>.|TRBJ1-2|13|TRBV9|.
CASSVGGSGGYTF
TGTGCCAGCAGCGTAGGGGGCTCGGGGGGCTACACCTTC
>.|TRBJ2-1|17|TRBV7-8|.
CASSLAGRVRGGNEQFF
TGTGCCAGCAGCTTAGCGGGACGCGTCAGGGGGGGCAATGAGCAGTTCTTC
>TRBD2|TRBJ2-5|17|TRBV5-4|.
CASTLNPGLAGEETQYF
TGTGCCAGCACCCTCAACCCGGGACTAGCGGGGGAAGAGACCCAGTACTTC
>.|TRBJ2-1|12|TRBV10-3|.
CAISSLAEEQFF
TGTGCCATCAGTTCCCTGGCGGAAGAGCAGTTCTTC
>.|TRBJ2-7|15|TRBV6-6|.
CASRLTTGGHYEQYF
TGTGCCAGCAGACTAACCACAGGTGGCCATTACGAGCAGTACTTC
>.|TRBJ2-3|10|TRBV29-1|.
CSAWGDTQYF
TGCAGCGCCTGGGGAGATACGCAGTATTTT
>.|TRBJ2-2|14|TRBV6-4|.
CASSDRTDTGELFF
TGTGCCAGCAGTGACAGGACAGACACCGGGGAGCTGTTTTTT
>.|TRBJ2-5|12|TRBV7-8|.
CASSSSWETQYF
TGTGCCAGCAGCTCCTCATGGGAGACCCAGTACTTC
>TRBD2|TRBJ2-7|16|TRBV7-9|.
CASSLETPGLTYEQYF
TGTGCCAGCAGCTTAGAAACGCCGGGACTAACCTACGAGCAGTACTTC
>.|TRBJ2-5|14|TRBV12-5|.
CASGSGVGQETQYF
TGTGCTAGTGGTTCTGGGGTCGGCCAAGAGACCCAGTACTTC
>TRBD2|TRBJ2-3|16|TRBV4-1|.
CASSQASGGITDTQYF
TGCGCCAGCAGCCAAGCTAGCGGGGGGATCACAGATACGCAGTATTTT
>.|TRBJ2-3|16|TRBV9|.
CASSVVGSIRADTQYF
TGTGCCAGCAGCGTGGTCGGGTCTATTCGGGCAGATACGCAGTATTTT
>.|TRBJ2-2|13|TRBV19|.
CATSGTLGRELFF
TGTGCCACTTCCGGGACACTGGGCCGGGAGCTGTTTTTT
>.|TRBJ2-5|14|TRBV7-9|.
CASSSRDNDWEQYF
TGTGCCAGCAGCTCCCGGGACAATGACTGGGAGCAGTACTTC
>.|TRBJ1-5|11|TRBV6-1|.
CASSAHQPQHF
TGTGCCAGCAGTGCCCACCAGCCCCAGCATTTT
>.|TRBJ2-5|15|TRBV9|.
CASSELGGSQETQYF
TGTGCCAGCAGTGAACTCGGGGGAAGTCAAGAGACCCAGTACTTC
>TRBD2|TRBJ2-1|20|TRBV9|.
CASSVGRGGRLAGTYNEQFF
TGTGCCAGCAGCGTAGGAAGGGGGGGGCGGTTAGCGGGGACCTACAATGAGCAGTTCTTC
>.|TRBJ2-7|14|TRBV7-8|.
CASSLGQGGAEQYF
TGTGCCAGCAGCTTAGGCCAGGGGGGGGCCGAGCAGTACTTC
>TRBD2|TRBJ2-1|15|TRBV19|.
CASTETSGLANEQFF
TGTGCCAGTACCGAAACTAGCGGGCTAGCAAATGAGCAGTTCTTC
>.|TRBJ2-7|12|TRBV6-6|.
CASSSRDYEQYF
TGTGCCAGCAGTAGTAGGGACTACGAGCAGTACTTC
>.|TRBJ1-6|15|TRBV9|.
CASSVVPGLNSPLHF
TGTGCCAGCAGCGTAGTCCCAGGCCTAAATTCACCCCTCCACTTT
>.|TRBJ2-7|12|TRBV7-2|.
CASSSGPGEQYF
TGTGCCAGCAGCTCGGGACCGGGGGAGCAGTACTTC
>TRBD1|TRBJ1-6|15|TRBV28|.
CASSPIRDSRSPLHF
TGTGCCAGCAGCCCAATCCGGGACAGCCGTTCACCCCTCCACTTT
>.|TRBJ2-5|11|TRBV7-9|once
CASSLDETQYF
TGTGCCAGCAGCTTAGACGAGACCCAGTACTTC
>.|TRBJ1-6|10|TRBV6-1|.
CASRGESLHF
TGTGCCAGCAGGGGGGAGTCCCTCCACTTT
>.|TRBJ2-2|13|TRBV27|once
CASSLSGTGELFF
TGTGCCAGCAGTTTAAGCGGGACCGGGGAGCTGTTTTTT
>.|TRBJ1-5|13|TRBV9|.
CASSVNSNQPQHF
TGTGCCAGCAGCGTTAATAGCAATCAGCCCCAGCATTTT
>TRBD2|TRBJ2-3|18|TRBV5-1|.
CASSLGGQRGQRGDTQYF
TGCGCCAGCAGCTTGGGGGGTCAGCGGGGCCAAAGGGGAGATACGCAGTATTTT
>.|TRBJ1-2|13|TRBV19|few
CASSRGVNYGYTF
TGTGCCAGTAGTAGGGGAGTTAACTATGGCTACACCTTC
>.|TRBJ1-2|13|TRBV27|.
CASSLQGPYGYTF
TGTGCCAGCAGTTTACAGGGCCCCTATGGCTACACCTTC